A single sample gave rise to the 11 T cell receptor beta chains below, sequenced in a study of T cells in Graves' hyperthyroidism and ophthalmopathy. RNA transcripts served as the template for amplifying TCR beta CDR3 regions. With the HTBI primer set, the TCR CDR3 went through a first round of RT-PCR. TCRdb independently ran MiXCR on the multiplex PCR reads; one entry per CDR3 protein. In the table there are under 650,000 distinct CDR3 sequences, under 20% of which are singletons. Sequencing was performed on blood. These receptor sequences come from a woman in her twenties or thirties with Graves' hyperthyroidism.

This chain links TRBV6-5 with TRBJ1-2; the D gene is possibly TRBD1 (6 bases). The germline V gene encodes CDR1 MNHEY and CDR2 SVGAGI. The CDR3 runs to 14 residues. The ends were cut back, 4 bases at V and 4 bases at J, with 13 bases in the middle. CDR3 nucleotide sequence: TGTGCCAGCAGTTTGGACAGAACGATCTATGGCTACACCTTC. It encodes CASSLDRTIYGYTF.

This clonotype was recorded many times. The rearrangement uses TRBV24-1 and TRBJ2-3, with 8 bases aligning to TRBD1. J was trimmed by 4 bases and V by 4 bases; bases with no gene match: 3. Looked up from germline, CDR1 is KGHDR and CDR2 is SFDVKD. This CDR3 spans 14 amino acids. The CDR3 sequence: CATSDRGLADTQYF. The CDR3 DNA sequence: TGTGCCACCAGTGACAGGGGGCTTGCAGATACGCAGTATTTT.

The sample holds many counts of this clonotype. The chain uses TRBV3-1 and TRBJ2-3; D is possibly TRBD2 (6 bases). The V end was cut by 4 bases, the J end by 2 bases, with 10 bases between. This CDR3 is built from 14 residues. In germline, CDR1 is LGHDT, CDR2 YNNKEL (reference sequence). CDR3 sequence: CASSPGLNTDTQYF. The CDR3 DNA follows: TGTGCCAGCAGCCCGGGACTCAACACAGATACGCAGTATTTT.

This clonotype has just a few counts. This chain connects TRBV3-1 to TRBJ2-1; D is possibly TRBD2 (6 bases). The CDR3 loop spans 14 amino acids. The germline V and J ends were trimmed by 4 bases and 9 bases, with 16 bases remaining between them. Germline V gives CDR1 LGHDT, CDR2 YNNKEL (reference sequence). CDR3 sequence (DNA): TGTGCCAGCAGCCGTGTACTAAGTAGCGGTGAGCAGTTCTTC. It translates to CASSRVLSSGEQFF.

This chain uses TRBV20-1 with TRBJ2-3; D not certain. V lost 5 bases and J lost 2, with 14 bases in between. The CDR3 sequence is 14 residues long. CDR1 DFQATT and CDR2 SNEGSKA come from the germline V gene (reference sequence). The CDR3 sequence: CSAWKVGTTDTQYF. In nucleotides, the CDR3 is TGCAGTGCTTGGAAAGTGGGCACCACAGATACGCAGTATTTT.

This clonotype appeared many times. V is TRBV5-6 and J is TRBJ2-1; 9 bases align to TRBD2. This CDR3 is built from 16 residues. Germline V gene sequence: CDR1 SGHDT, CDR2 YYEEEE. The trim removed 0 bases at V and 5 bases at J, leaving 6 bases unmatched. CDR3 sequence: CASSLEAGGPHNEQFF. CDR3 bases: TGTGCCAGCAGCTTGGAGGCGGGAGGGCCACACAATGAGCAGTTCTTC.

This clonotype occurred a few times. This chain links TRBV20-1 with TRBJ1-5; D gene uncertain. The germline V gene encodes CDR1 DFQATT and CDR2 SNEGSKA (reference sequence). The CDR3 length is 9 residues. Trimming pared 3 bases from V and 6 bases from J, leaving 0 bases between. CDR3 protein: CSASQPQHF. CDR3 nucleotides: TGCAGTGCTAGTCAGCCCCAGCATTTT.

This clonotype has only a few counts. This rearrangement joins TRBV14 to TRBJ1-1, with D possibly matching TRBD1 (6 bases). The germline gives CDR1 SGHDN, CDR2 FVKESK. V shed 1 base and J shed 4 bases, with 16 bases lying between them. This CDR3 has 16 amino acids. CDR3 in amino acids: CASSQGIWGGPTEAFF. The DNA for the CDR3 is TGTGCCAGCAGCCAAGGGATTTGGGGGGGGCCCACTGAAGCTTTCTTT.

DNA for the CDR3: TGTGCCAGCAGTGCGGGACTAGCGGCCCCCTTAAATGAGCAGTTCTTC. Translating it yields CASSAGLAAPLNEQFF. This chain uses TRBV6-1 with TRBJ2-1; 11 bases fit TRBD2. V dropped 4 bases and J dropped 7; count of bases not matched to a gene: 9. The germline gives CDR1 MNHNS, CDR2 SASEGT. This CDR3 contains 16 residues.

This clonotype appeared many times. The chain uses TRBV11-2 and TRBJ2-7, with a tentative D call TRBD1 (5 bases). CDR3 size: 17 residues. The V gene's germline CDR1 is SGHAT and CDR2 FQNNGV. Trimming took off 2 bases at V and 6 bases at J, with 23 bases between the two ends. The CDR3 loop is CASSLPRVGLTRVEQYF. The CDR3 nucleotides read TGTGCCAGCAGCTTACCCCGGGTGGGGCTAACCAGGGTCGAGCAGTACTTC.

This clonotype appeared a single time. This chain links TRBV24-1 with TRBJ2-2, with D maybe TRBD2 (5 bases). The V end was cut by 2 bases, the J end by 3 bases, with 15 bases between. The CDR3 has 17 residues. CDR1 and CDR2 (germline): KGHDR, SFDVKD. As DNA, the CDR3 is TGTGCCACCAGTGATTGGTCGGGGTCGAGGGACACCGGGGAGCTGTTTTTT. Its translation is CATSDWSGSRDTGELFF.